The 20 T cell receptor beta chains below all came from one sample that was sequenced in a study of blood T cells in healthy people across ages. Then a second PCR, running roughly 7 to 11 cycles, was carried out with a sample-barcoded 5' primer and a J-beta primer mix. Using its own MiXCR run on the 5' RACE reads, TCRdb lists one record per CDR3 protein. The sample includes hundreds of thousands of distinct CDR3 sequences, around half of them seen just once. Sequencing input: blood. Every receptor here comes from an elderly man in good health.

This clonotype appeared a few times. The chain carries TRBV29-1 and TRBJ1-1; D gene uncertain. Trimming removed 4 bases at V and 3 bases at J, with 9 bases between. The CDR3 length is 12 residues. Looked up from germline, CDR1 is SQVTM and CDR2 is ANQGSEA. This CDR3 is CSVGPGDTEAFF. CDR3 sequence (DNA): TGCAGCGTTGGTCCTGGCGACACTGAAGCTTTCTTT. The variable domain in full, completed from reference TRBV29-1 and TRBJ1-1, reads SAVISQKPSRDICQRGTSLTIQCQVDSQVTMMFWYRQQPGQSLTLIATANQGSEATYESGFVIDKFPISRPNLTFSTLTVSNMSPEDSSIYLCSVGPGDTEAFFGQGTRLTVV.

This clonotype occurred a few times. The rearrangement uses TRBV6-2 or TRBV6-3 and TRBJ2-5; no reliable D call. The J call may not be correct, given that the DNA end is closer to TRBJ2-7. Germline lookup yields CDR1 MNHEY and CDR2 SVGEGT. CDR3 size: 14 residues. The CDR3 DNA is TGTGCCAGCTGGGCGTCGAATAGCATGGGCGAGCAGTACTTC. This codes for CASWASNSMGEQYF.

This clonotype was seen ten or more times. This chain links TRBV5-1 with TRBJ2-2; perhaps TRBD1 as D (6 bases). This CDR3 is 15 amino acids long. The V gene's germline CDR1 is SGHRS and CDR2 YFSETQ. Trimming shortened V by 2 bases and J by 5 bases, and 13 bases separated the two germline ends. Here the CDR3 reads CASSFRGLETGELFF. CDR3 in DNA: TGCGCCAGCAGCTTCAGGGGTTTAGAGACCGGGGAGCTGTTTTTT.

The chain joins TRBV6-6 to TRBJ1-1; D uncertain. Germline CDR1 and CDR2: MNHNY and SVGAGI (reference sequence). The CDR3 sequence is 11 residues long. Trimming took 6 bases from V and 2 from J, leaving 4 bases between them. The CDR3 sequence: CASRINTEAFF. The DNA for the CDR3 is TGTGCCAGCAGGATAAACACTGAAGCTTTCTTT.

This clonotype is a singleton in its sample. CDR3 protein: CASSQDPAGGWSGELFF. The CDR3 coding sequence is TGTGCCAGCAGCCAAGATCCTGCGGGGGGTTGGTCCGGGGAGCTGTTTTTT. The chain combines TRBV4-2 with TRBJ2-2; 8 bases align to TRBD2. CDR1 and CDR2 from the germline V gene are LGHNA and YNFKEQ. The CDR3 is 17 amino acids. V lost 0 bases, J lost 6 bases, and 9 bases stayed unmatched.

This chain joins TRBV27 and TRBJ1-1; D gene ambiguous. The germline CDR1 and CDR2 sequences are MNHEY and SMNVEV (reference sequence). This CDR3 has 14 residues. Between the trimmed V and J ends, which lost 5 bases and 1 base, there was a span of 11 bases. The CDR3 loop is CASSPGVENTEAFF. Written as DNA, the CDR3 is TGTGCCAGCAGTCCCGGGGTGGAGAACACTGAAGCTTTCTTT.

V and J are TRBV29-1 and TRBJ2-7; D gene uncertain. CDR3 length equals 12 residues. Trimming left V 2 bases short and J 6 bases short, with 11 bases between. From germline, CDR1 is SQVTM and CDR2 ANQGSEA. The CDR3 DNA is TGCAGCGTTGAATTAGACCCCTCCGAGCAGTACTTC. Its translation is CSVELDPSEQYF.

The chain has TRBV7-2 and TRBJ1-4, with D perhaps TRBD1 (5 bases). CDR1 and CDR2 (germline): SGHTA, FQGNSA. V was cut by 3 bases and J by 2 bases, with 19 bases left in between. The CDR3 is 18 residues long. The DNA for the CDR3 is TGTGCCAGCAGCTTTGGGGGGAGAGGGGTTACGACTAATGAAAAACTGTTTTTT. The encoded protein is CASSFGGRGVTTNEKLFF.

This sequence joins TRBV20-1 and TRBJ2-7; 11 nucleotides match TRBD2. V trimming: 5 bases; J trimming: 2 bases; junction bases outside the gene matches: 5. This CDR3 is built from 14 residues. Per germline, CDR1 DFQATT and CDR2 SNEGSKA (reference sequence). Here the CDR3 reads CSALGTSGTYEQYF. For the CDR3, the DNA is TGCAGTGCTCTAGGGACTAGCGGCACCTACGAGCAGTACTTC.

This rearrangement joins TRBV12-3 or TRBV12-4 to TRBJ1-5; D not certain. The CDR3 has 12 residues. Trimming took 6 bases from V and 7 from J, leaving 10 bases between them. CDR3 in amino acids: CASSPTGQPQHF. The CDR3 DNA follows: TGTGCCAGCAGCCCTACGGGACAGCCCCAGCATTTT.

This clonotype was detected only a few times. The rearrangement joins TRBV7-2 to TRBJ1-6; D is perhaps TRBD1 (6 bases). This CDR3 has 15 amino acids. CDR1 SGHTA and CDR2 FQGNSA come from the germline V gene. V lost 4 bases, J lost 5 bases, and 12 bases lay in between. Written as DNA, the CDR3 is TGTGCCAGCAGCTCGGGACATCTTAATAATTCACCCCTCCACTTT. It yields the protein CASSSGHLNNSPLHF.

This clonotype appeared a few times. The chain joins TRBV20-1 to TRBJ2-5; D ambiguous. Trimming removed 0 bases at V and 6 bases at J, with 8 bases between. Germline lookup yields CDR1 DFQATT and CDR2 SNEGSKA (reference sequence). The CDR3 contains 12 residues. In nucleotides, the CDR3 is TGCAGTGCTAGAGAATCTATGAAGACCCAGTACTTC. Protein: CSARESMKTQYF.

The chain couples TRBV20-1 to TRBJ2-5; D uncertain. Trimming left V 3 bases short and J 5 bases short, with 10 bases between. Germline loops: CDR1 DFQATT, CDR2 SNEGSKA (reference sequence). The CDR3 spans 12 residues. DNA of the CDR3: TGCAGTGCTAGCACCTTGGGGGAGACCCAGTACTTC. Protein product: CSASTLGETQYF.

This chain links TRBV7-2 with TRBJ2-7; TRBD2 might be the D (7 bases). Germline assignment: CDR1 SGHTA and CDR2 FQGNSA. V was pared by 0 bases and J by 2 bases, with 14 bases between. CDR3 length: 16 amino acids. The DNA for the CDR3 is TGTGCCAGCAGCTTAGCGGGGGGGGCGAGGGCCTACGAGCAGTACTTC. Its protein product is CASSLAGGARAYEQYF.

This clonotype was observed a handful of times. CDR3 loop: CSAIRGTYNEQFF. In nucleotides, the CDR3 is TGCAGCGCAATCAGGGGTACCTACAATGAGCAGTTCTTC. This rearrangement joins TRBV29-1 to TRBJ2-1; maybe TRBD1 (6 bases). The germline V gene encodes CDR1 SQVTM and CDR2 ANQGSEA. Trimming pared 7 bases from V and 2 bases from J, leaving 12 bases between. The CDR3 has 13 amino acids.

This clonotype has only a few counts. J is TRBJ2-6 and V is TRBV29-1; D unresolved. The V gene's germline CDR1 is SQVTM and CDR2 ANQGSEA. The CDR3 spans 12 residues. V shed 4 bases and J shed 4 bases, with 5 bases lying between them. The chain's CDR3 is CSVALGANVLTF. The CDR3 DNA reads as TGCAGCGTTGCCCTGGGGGCCAACGTCCTGACTTTC.

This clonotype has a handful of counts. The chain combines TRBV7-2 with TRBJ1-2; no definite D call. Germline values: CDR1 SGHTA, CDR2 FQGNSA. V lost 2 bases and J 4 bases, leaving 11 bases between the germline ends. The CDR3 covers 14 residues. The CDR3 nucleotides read TGTGCCAGCAGCTTATCTGGCGGCCTCTATGGCTACACCTTC. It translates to CASSLSGGLYGYTF.

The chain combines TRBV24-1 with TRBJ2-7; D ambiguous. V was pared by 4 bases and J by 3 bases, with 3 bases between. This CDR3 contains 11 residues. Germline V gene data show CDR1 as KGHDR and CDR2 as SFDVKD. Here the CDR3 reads CATSDHYEQYF. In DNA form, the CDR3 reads TGTGCCACCAGTGACCACTACGAGCAGTACTTC.

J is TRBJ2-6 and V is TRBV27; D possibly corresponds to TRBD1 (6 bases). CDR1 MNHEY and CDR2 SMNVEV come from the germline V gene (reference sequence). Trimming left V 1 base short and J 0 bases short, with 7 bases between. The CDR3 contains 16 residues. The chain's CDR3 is CASSLWGPSGANVLTF. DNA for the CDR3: TGTGCCAGCAGTTTATGGGGGCCCTCTGGGGCCAACGTCCTGACTTTC.

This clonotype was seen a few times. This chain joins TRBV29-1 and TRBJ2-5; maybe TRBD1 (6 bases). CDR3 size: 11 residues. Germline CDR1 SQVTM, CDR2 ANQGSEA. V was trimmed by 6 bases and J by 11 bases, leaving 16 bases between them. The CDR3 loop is CSVAEQGEQYF. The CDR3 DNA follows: TGCAGCGTCGCCGAACAGGGAGAGCAGTACTTC.